These 8 T cell receptor beta chains share one sample of origin, sequenced in a study of control samples from healthy donors and cancer patients. Sequencing was performed with immunoSEQ multiplex PCR; in TCRdb, only in-frame clones are kept and a portion is missing. Of over 85,000 clones detected, approximately 91% appear once; the ten largest clones hold about 8.6%. The sample consisted of PBMCs. Source of these receptors: a woman aged 45-65 years with colorectal cancer.

The V call is TRBV2, the J call TRBJ2-5; no definite D call. The germline V and J ends were trimmed by 8 bases and 5 bases, with 12 bases remaining between them. From germline, CDR1 is SNHLY and CDR2 FYNNEI. CDR3 length equals 12 residues. CDR3 residues: CASSQDGETQYF. The CDR3 DNA reads TGTGCCAGCTCCCAGGATGGGGAGACCCAGTACTTC.

V usage is TRBV10-2 and J usage is TRBJ2-5, with 7 positions matching TRBD2. The germline gives CDR1 WSHSY, CDR2 SAAADI. This CDR3 region has 15 residues. Trimming at V came to 2 bases and at J to 2 bases, leaving 5 bases not matched to a gene. CDR3: CASSERRGSQETQYF. CDR3 sequence (DNA): TGCGCCAGCAGTGAGCGGCGGGGGAGTCAAGAGACCCAGTACTTC.

This sequence joins TRBV18 and TRBJ2-1, with 9 nucleotides matching TRBD1. Germline CDR1 KGHSH, CDR2 LQKENI. The CDR3 length is 14 residues. Trimming took 3 bases from V and 8 from J; bases not matched to a gene: 5. CDR3 bases: TGTGCCAGCTCACCGAGACAGGGGGAGGATGAGCAGTTCTTC. Its protein is CASSPRQGEDEQFF.

The chain employs TRBV6-1 and TRBJ2-1; weak D call: TRBD1 (5 bases). There are 14 residues in the CDR3. V was clipped by 2 bases and J by 10 bases, with 15 bases between them. Germline CDR1 reads MNHNS; CDR2 reads SASEGT. The CDR3 nucleotides read TGTGCCAGCAGTGAAAGCAGGGTACGCAACGAGCAGTTCTTC. It translates to CASSESRVRNEQFF.

J is TRBJ2-2 and V is TRBV4-3, with D possibly matching TRBD1 (5 bases). Germline CDR1 LGHNA, CDR2 YSLEER. This CDR3 region has 14 residues. V was shortened by 0 bases and J by 5 bases, with 7 bases between the two germline ends. CDR3 residues: CASSQESGTGELFF. CDR3 coding DNA: TGCGCCAGCAGCCAAGAGTCAGGGACCGGGGAGCTGTTTTTT.

The V call is TRBV12-5, the J call TRBJ2-1; TRBD2 matches 7 bases. Trimming took 4 bases from V and 7 from J; bases not matched to a gene: 10. The CDR3 sequence is 15 residues long. Germline CDR1 and CDR2: LGHNT and FRNRAP. Here the CDR3 reads CASGSPRGVDNEQFF. CDR3 DNA sequence: TGTGCTAGTGGTTCACCCCGGGGGGTAGATAATGAGCAGTTCTTC.

This clone was detected only once. The chain has TRBV14 and TRBJ1-1; weak D call: TRBD1 (5 bases). The CDR3 sequence is 16 residues long. Deletions cut 0 bases from V and 4 bases from J, with 15 bases between. Per the germline V gene, CDR1 is SGHDN and CDR2 is FVKESK. In DNA, the CDR3 is TGTGCCAGCAGCCAAGAACTAGGGGCGGGGGGCACTGAAGCTTTCTTT. Translated, it gives CASSQELGAGGTEAFF.

V and J are TRBV1 and TRBJ2-7; the table names TRBD1, a call not compared with the DNA. TRBV1 is deemed a pseudogene. The CDR3 runs to 14 residues. As DNA, the CDR3 is TGCACCAGCAGCCAGGGAGACAGGGTCTACGAGCAGTACGTC. Translating it yields CTSSQGDRVYEQYV.